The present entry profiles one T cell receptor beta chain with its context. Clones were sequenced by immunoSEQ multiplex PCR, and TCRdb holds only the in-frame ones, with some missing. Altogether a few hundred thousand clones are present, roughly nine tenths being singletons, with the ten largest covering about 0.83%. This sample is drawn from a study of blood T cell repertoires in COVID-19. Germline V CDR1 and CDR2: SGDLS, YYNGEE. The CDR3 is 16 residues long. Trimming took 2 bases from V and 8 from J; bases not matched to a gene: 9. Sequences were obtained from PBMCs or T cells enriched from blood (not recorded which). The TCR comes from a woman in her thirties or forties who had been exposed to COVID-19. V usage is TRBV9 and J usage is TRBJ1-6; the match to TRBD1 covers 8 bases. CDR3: CASSVRPTGVDSPLHF. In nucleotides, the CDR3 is TGTGCCAGCAGCGTCCGACCGACAGGGGTGGATTCACCCCTCCACTTT.